Below, 14 T cell receptor beta chains from the same sample are listed, as sequenced in a study of blood T cell repertoires in COVID-19. Some clones are missing from TCRdb's copy, which holds only in-frame ones; the method was immunoSEQ multiplex PCR. The sample includes approximately 60,000 clones, roughly three quarters of them seen just once. The sequencing input was peripheral blood. Receptor source: a man aged 45-60 years with active or convalescent COVID-19.

This rearrangement joins TRBV11-1 to TRBJ2-3; TRBD2 matches at 8 bases. Germline V CDR1 and CDR2: SGHAT, FQDESV (reference sequence). This CDR3 contains 14 residues. Germline trimming cut 1 base from V and 4 bases from J; bases unmatched to any gene: 1. The CDR3 is CASSLEGLADTQYF. The CDR3 nucleotides read TGTGCCAGCAGCTTAGAGGGACTAGCAGATACGCAGTATTTT.

The genes are TRBV7-2 and TRBJ1-4; weak D call: TRBD1 (6 bases). Germline values: CDR1 SGHTA, CDR2 FQGNSA. This CDR3 has 16 residues. The ends were cut back, 5 bases at V and 7 bases at J, with 20 bases in the middle. The CDR3, as DNA: TGTGCCAGCAGCAGGCCTGGGGGGGGCGCATTTGAAAAACTGTTTTTT. Translated: CASSRPGGGAFEKLFF. Using reference TRBV7-2 and TRBJ1-4 for the parts outside the CDR3, the full variable domain is GAGVSQSPSNKVTEKGKDVELRCDPISGHTALYWYRQSLGQGLEFLIYFQGNSAPDKSGLPSDRFSAERTGGSVSTLTIQRTQQEDSAVYLCASSRPGGGAFEKLFFGSGTQLSVL.

The genes are TRBV30 and TRBJ1-2; D unresolved. This CDR3 is built from 12 residues. Trimming left V 2 bases short and J 2 bases short, with 6 bases between. Germline assignment: CDR1 GTSNPN and CDR2 SVGIG (reference sequence). For the CDR3, the DNA is TGTGCCTGGAGTCCTCCGAACTATGGCTACACCTTC. It codes for CAWSPPNYGYTF.

The CDR3 spells CSVNSGLALDTQYF. DNA of the CDR3: TGCAGCGTGAACTCCGGGTTGGCTCTAGATACGCAGTATTTT. V and J are TRBV29-1 and TRBJ2-3; D uncertain. With 6 bases removed from V and 5 bases from J, the gap between germline ends came to 18 bases. CDR3 size: 14 residues. Germline CDR1 reads SQVTM; CDR2 reads ANQGSEA.

The CDR3, as DNA: TGTGCCAGCAGCTTAGCTCGGACAGGTGGTGGCTACACCTTC. Translation: CASSLARTGGGYTF. V is TRBV7-3 and J is TRBJ1-2; 7 positions agree with TRBD1. Unmatched junction bases numbered 7, after V lost 2 bases and J lost 7 bases. Germline loops: CDR1 SGHTA, CDR2 FQGTGA. The CDR3 sequence is 14 residues long.

This clone was seen more than once but under ten times. This chain uses TRBV7-2 with TRBJ1-2; D unresolved. Germline lookup yields CDR1 SGHTA and CDR2 FQGNSA. V gave up 2 bases and J gave up 3 bases, with 13 bases separating them. The CDR3 consists of 15 residues. CDR3 amino acids: CASSLSAVPHYGYTF. Here the CDR3 DNA reads TGTGCCAGCAGCTTATCTGCGGTACCTCACTATGGCTACACCTTC.

With regard to this clone: Different DNA sequences within this sample yield the same CDR3. This chain uses TRBV19 with TRBJ1-2; the D gene is possibly TRBD1 (6 bases). Germline lookup yields CDR1 LNHDA and CDR2 SQIVND (reference sequence). The germline V and J ends were trimmed by 11 bases and 7 bases, with 20 bases remaining between them. The CDR3 is made up of 13 amino acids. CDR3 nucleotide sequence: TGTGCCTCCACAAGCACAGGGAGCGCTGGCTACACCTTC. Protein sequence: CASTSTGSAGYTF.

This clone was found a few times. J is TRBJ1-1 and V is TRBV19; D possibly corresponds to TRBD1 (6 bases). Trimming removed 9 bases at V and 10 bases at J, with 21 bases between. This CDR3 region has 13 residues. CDR1 is LNHDA and CDR2 is SQIVND in the germline V gene (reference sequence). CDR3 bases: TGTGCCAGCCATGTGGGGGCGGGGGTGGCAGCTTTCTTT. Protein product: CASHVGAGVAAFF.

The chain couples TRBV6-5 to TRBJ2-2; 8 nucleotides align to TRBD1. This CDR3 spans 14 amino acids. Germline-derived CDR1 and CDR2 are MNHEY and SVGAGI. V lost 6 bases and J lost 0; bases outside the gene matches: 0. This CDR3 is CASRTGANTGELFF. The CDR3 region has the DNA TGTGCCAGCAGGACAGGGGCGAACACCGGGGAGCTGTTTTTT.

The chain carries TRBV6-5 and TRBJ1-1; 7 bases are shared with TRBD1. Trimming at V came to 5 bases and at J to 7 bases, leaving 10 bases not matched to a gene. CDR3 size: 14 residues. The germline gives CDR1 MNHEY, CDR2 SVGAGI. The CDR3 protein is CASSTFGQVGEAFF. Here the CDR3 DNA reads TGTGCCAGCAGTACCTTCGGACAGGTCGGTGAAGCTTTCTTT.

This clone was found once. The rearrangement joins TRBV11-2 to TRBJ1-1; TRBD1 is a possible D gene (5 bases). Germline V CDR1 and CDR2: SGHAT, FQNNGV. The CDR3 has 15 residues. V was trimmed by 1 base and J by 8 bases, leaving 17 bases between them. CDR3 coding DNA: TGTGCCAGCAGCTTAGCGGGGGGACGGATTCTCGAAGCTTTCTTT. This codes for CASSLAGGRILEAFF.

This chain uses TRBV5-1 with TRBJ2-3; TRBD1 is a possible D gene (5 bases). The CDR3 totals 16 residues. Trimming cost V 3 bases and J 1 base, with 15 bases left between them. The germline gives CDR1 SGHRS, CDR2 YFSETQ. CDR3 nucleotide sequence: TGCGCCAGCAGCTCAATTTCAGGGTCACGCACAGATACGCAGTATTTT. The encoded protein is CASSSISGSRTDTQYF.

This chain connects TRBV20-1 to TRBJ1-2; D uncertain. CDR1 DFQATT and CDR2 SNEGSKA come from the germline V gene (reference sequence). V lost 3 bases, J lost 3 bases, and 11 bases lay in between. This CDR3 region has 13 residues. The CDR3 coding sequence is TGCAGTGCTAGTCCCCAGGTAGACTATGGCTACACCTTC. Protein sequence: CSASPQVDYGYTF.

The CDR3 coding sequence is TGTGCCACCAGCAGATCCCGGGACTTAAGCTACAATGAGCAGTTCTTC. It encodes CATSRSRDLSYNEQFF. The chain has TRBV15 and TRBJ2-1, with D possibly being TRBD2 (6 bases). The CDR3 contains 16 residues. Germline CDR1 is LNHNV and CDR2 is YYDKDF (reference sequence). The V gene lost 2 bases and the J gene lost 3 bases, with 14 bases spanning the gap. Drawing the rest from reference TRBV15 and TRBJ2-1, the complete variable domain is DAMVIQNPRYQVTQFGKPVTLSCSQTLNHNVMYWYQQKSSQAPKLLFHYYDKDFNNEADTPDNFQSRRPNTSFCFLDIRSPGLGDTAMYLCATSRSRDLSYNEQFFGPGTRLTVL.